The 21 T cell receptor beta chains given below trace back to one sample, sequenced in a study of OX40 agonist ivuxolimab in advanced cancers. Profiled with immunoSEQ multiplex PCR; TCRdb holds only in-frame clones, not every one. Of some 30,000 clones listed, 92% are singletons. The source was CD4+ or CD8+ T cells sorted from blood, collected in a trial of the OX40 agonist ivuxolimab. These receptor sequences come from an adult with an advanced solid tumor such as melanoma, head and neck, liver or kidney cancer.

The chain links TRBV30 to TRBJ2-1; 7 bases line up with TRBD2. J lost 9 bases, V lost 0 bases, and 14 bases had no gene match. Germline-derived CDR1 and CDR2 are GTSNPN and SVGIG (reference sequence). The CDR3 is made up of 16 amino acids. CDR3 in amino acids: CAWSVIEGGPSGEQFF. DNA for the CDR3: TGTGCCTGGAGTGTAATCGAGGGAGGGCCCTCCGGTGAGCAGTTCTTC.

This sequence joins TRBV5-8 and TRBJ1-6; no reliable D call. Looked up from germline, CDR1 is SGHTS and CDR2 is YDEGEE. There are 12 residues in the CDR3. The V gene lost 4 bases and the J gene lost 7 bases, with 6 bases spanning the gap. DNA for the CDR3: TGTGCCAGCAGCCTTCCAAATTCACCCCTCCACTTT. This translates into CASSLPNSPLHF.

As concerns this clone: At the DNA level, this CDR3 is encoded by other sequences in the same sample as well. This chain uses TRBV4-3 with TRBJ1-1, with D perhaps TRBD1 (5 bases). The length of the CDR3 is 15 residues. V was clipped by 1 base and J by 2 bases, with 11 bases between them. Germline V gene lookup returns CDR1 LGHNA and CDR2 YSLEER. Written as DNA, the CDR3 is TGCGCCAGCAGCCAAGGGGGACCATCAAACACTGAAGCTTTCTTT. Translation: CASSQGGPSNTEAFF.

CDR3 nucleotides: TGTGCCAGCAGCTTAGTTTCCCTGGGGGGCACTGAAGCTTTCTTT. Translated, it gives CASSLVSLGGTEAFF. The chain links TRBV7-9 to TRBJ1-1; the D gene is possibly TRBD1 (5 bases). V was shortened by 1 base and J by 4 bases, with 13 bases between the two germline ends. CDR1 and CDR2 (germline): SEHNR, FQNEAQ (reference sequence). The CDR3 spans 15 residues.

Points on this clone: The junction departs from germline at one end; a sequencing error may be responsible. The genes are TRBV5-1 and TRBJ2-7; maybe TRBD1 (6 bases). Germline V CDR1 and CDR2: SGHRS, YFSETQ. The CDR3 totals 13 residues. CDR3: CASSFGQTNEQYF. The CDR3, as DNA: TGTGCCAGCAGCTTTGGACAGACTAACGAGCAGTACTTC.

CDR3 in amino acids: CASSIGQGIGHEQFF. DNA for the CDR3: TGTGCCAGCAGCATCGGACAGGGGATAGGACATGAGCAGTTCTTC. The rearrangement joins TRBV5-5 to TRBJ2-1, with 9 bases that match TRBD1. V was clipped by 4 bases and J by 8 bases; unmatched bases: 10. This CDR3 has 15 residues. Germline values: CDR1 SGHKS, CDR2 YYEKEE (reference sequence). The full variable domain, with the rest looked up from reference TRBV5-5 and TRBJ2-1, is DAGVTQSPTHLIKTRGQQVTLRCSPISGHKSVSWYQQVLGQGPQFIFQYYEKEERGRGNFPDRFSARQFPNYSSELNVNALLLGDSALYLCASSIGQGIGHEQFFGPGTRLTVL.

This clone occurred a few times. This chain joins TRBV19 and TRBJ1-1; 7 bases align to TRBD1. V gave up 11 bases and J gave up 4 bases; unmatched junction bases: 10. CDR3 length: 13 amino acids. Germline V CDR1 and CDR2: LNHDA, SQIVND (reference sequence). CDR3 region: CAARGVSGTEAFF. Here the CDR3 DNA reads TGTGCCGCCAGGGGGGTGAGCGGCACTGAAGCTTTCTTT.

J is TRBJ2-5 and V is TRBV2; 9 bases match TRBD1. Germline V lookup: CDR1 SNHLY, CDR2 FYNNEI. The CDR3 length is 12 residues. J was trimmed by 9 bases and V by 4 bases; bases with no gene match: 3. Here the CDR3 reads CASSGRQGAQYF. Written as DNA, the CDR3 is TGTGCCAGCAGTGGAAGACAGGGGGCCCAGTACTTC. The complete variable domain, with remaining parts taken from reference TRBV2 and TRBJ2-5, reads EPEVTQTPSHQVTQMGQEVILRCVPISNHLYFYWYRQILGQKVEFLVSFYNNEISEKSEIFDDQFSVERPDGSNFTLKIRSTKLEDSAMYFCASSGRQGAQYFGPGTRLLVL.

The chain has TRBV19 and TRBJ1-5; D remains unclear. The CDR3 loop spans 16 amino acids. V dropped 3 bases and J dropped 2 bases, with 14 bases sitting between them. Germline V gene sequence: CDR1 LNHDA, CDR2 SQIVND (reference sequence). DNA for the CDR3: TGTGCCAGTAGTATCTTGGGGAGTAGCGGCAATCAGCCCCAGCATTTT. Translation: CASSILGSSGNQPQHF.

The CDR3 reads CASSGTQQFF. The CDR3 DNA reads as TGTGCCAGCAGTGGGACTCAGCAGTTCTTC. The chain joins TRBV2 to TRBJ2-1; possibly TRBD2 for D (5 bases). The CDR3 totals 10 residues. V shed 4 bases and J shed 11 bases, with 6 bases lying between them. Germline lookup yields CDR1 SNHLY and CDR2 FYNNEI. The whole variable domain, remainder taken from reference TRBV2 and TRBJ2-1, is EPEVTQTPSHQVTQMGQEVILRCVPISNHLYFYWYRQILGQKVEFLVSFYNNEISEKSEIFDDQFSVERPDGSNFTLKIRSTKLEDSAMYFCASSGTQQFFGPGTRLTVL.

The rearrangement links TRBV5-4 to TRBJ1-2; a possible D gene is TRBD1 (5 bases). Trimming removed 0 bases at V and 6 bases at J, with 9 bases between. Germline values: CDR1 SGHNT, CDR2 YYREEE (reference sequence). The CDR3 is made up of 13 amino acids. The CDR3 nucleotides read TGTGCCAGCAGCTTGGGGTGGGGGAATGGCTACACCTTC. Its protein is CASSLGWGNGYTF.

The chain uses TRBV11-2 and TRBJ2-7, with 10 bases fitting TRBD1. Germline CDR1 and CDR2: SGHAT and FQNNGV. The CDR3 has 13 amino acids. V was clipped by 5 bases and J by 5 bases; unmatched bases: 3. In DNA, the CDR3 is TGTGCCAGCAGCCGGGACAGGGGCAACGAGCAGTACTTC. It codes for CASSRDRGNEQYF. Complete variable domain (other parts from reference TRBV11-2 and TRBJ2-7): EAGVAQSPRYKIIEKRQSVAFWCNPISGHATLYWYQQILGQGPKLLIQFQNNGVVDDSQLPKDRFSAERLKGVDSTLKIQPAKLEDSAVYLCASSRDRGNEQYFGPGTRLTVT.

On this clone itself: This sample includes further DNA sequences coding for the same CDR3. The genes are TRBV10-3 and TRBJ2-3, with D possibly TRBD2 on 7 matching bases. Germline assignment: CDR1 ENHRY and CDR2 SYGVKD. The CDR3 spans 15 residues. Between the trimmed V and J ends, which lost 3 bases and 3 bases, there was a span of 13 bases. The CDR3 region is CAISDPGEGTDTQYF. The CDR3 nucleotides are TGTGCCATCAGTGATCCAGGGGAGGGAACAGATACGCAGTATTTT.

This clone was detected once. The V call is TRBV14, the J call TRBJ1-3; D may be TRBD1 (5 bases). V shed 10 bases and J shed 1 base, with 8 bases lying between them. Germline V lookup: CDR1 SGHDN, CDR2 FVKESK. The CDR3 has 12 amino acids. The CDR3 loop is CATQGSGNTIYF. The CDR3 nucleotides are TGTGCCACCCAGGGTTCTGGAAACACCATATATTTT.

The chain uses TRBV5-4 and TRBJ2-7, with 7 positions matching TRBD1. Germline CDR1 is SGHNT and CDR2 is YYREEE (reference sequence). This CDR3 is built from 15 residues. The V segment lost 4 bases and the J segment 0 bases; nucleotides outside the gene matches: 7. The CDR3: CASSPEGDSSYEQYF. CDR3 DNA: TGTGCCAGCAGCCCCGAGGGGGACAGCTCCTACGAGCAGTACTTC.

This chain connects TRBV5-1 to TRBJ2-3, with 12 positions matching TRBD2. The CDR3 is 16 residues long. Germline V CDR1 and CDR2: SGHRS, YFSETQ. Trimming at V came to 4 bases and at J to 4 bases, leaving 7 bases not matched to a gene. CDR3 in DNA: TGCGCCAGCAGCCTGCGACTAGCGGGAGAGCCAGATACGCAGTATTTT. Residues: CASSLRLAGEPDTQYF.

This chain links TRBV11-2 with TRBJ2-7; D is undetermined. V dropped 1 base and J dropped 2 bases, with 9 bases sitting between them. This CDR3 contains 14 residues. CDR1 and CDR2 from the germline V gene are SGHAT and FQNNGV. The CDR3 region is CASSLGGLAYEQYF. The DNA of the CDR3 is TGTGCCAGCAGCTTAGGAGGTCTAGCCTACGAGCAGTACTTC.

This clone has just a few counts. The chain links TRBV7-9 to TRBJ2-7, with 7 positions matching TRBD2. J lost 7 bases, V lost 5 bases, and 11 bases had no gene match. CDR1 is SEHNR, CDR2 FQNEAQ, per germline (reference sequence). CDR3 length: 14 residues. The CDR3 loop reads CASSPRTSPLEQYF. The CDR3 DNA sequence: TGTGCCAGCAGCCCAAGGACTAGTCCCTTGGAGCAGTACTTC.

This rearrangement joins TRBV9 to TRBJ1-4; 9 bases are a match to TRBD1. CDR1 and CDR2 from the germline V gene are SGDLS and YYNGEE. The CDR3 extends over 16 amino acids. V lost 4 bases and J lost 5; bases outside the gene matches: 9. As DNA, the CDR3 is TGTGCCAGCAGCCCGAGACAGGGACAGGGAAATGAAAAACTGTTTTTT. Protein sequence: CASSPRQGQGNEKLFF.

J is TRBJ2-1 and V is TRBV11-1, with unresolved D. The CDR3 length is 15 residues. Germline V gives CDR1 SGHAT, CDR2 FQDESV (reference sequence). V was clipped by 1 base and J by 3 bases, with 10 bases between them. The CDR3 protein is CASSLVRDLYNEQFF. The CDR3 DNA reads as TGTGCCAGCAGCTTAGTTCGCGATCTCTACAATGAGCAGTTCTTC.

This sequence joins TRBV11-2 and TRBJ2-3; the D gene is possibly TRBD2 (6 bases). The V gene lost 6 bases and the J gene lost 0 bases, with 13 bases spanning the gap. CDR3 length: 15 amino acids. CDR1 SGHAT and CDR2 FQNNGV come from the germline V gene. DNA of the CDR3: TGTGCCAGCAGGAAGCTAGCGACTAGCACAGATACGCAGTATTTT. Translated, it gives CASRKLATSTDTQYF.